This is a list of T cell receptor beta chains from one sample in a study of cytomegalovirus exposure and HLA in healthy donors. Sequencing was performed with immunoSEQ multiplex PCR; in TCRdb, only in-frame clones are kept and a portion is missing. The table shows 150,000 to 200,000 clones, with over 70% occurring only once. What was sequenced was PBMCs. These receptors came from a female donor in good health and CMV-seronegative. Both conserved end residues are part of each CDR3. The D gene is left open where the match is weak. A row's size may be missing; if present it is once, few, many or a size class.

CDR3 DNA: TGTGCCAGCAGCTTCGGGACAGGGCTCAACTACGAGCAGTACTTC
CDR3 protein: CASSFGTGLNYEQYF
clone size: once
D gene: TRBD1
CDR3 length: 15
J gene: TRBJ2-7
V gene: TRBV7-6

CDR3 DNA: TGTGCCAGCAGTCGGGAGGGGGGAGAGCAGCCCCAGCATTTT
CDR3 protein: CASSREGGEQPQHF
clone size: -
D gene: -
CDR3 length: 14
J gene: TRBJ1-5
V gene: TRBV11-2

CDR3 DNA: TGTGCCAGCAGCCGAGGGCTCTCTGGGGCCAACGTCCTGACTTTC
CDR3 protein: CASSRGLSGANVLTF
clone size: few
D gene: -
CDR3 length: 15
J gene: TRBJ2-6
V gene: TRBV5-8

CDR3 DNA: TGTGCCAGCAGCTTGCCGAGCTCCTACGAGCAGTACTTC
CDR3 protein: CASSLPSSYEQYF
clone size: -
D gene: -
CDR3 length: 13
J gene: TRBJ2-7
V gene: TRBV5-6

CDR3 DNA: TGCGCCAGCAGCGCTACAGGGGCCCCGGGTGGCTACACCTTC
CDR3 protein: CASSATGAPGGYTF
clone size: -
D gene: TRBD1
CDR3 length: 14
J gene: TRBJ1-2
V gene: TRBV4-3

CDR3 DNA: TGTGCCAGCAGTGATAACAGGGGGTCGGTAGAGGCTTTCTTT
CDR3 protein: CASSDNRGSVEAFF
clone size: -
D gene: TRBD1
CDR3 length: 14
J gene: TRBJ1-1
V gene: TRBV6-1

CDR3 DNA: TGTGCCAGTAGTATGACAGGGAATTCACCCCTCCACTTT
CDR3 protein: CASSMTGNSPLHF
clone size: -
D gene: TRBD1
CDR3 length: 13
J gene: TRBJ1-6
V gene: TRBV19

CDR3 DNA: TGTGCCAGCTCACCTGACAGTCTGGGGGGCAATGAGCAGTTCTTC
CDR3 protein: CASSPDSLGGNEQFF
clone size: -
D gene: -
CDR3 length: 15
J gene: TRBJ2-1
V gene: TRBV18

CDR3 DNA: TGTGCCAGTAGTCAGGACATTCCTGGATCTTCACCCCTCCACTTT
CDR3 protein: CASSQDIPGSSPLHF
clone size: -
D gene: -
CDR3 length: 15
J gene: TRBJ1-6
V gene: TRBV19

CDR3 DNA: TGTGCCAGCAGCTCCTCGGGGGGGCGACTTTCTGGGGCCAACGTCCTGACTTTC
CDR3 protein: CASSSSGGRLSGANVLTF
clone size: -
D gene: TRBD2
CDR3 length: 18
J gene: TRBJ2-6
V gene: TRBV7-3

CDR3 DNA: TGCGCCAGCAGCCAAGGGGGAGGGAATGAAAAACTGTTTTTT
CDR3 protein: CASSQGGGNEKLFF
clone size: few
D gene: -
CDR3 length: 14
J gene: TRBJ1-4
V gene: TRBV4-3

CDR3 DNA: TGTGCCAGCAGCGTAGGGGACAGGAGCGGTGAAAAACTGTTTTTT
CDR3 protein: CASSVGDRSGEKLFF
clone size: -
D gene: TRBD1
CDR3 length: 15
J gene: TRBJ1-4
V gene: TRBV9

CDR3 DNA: TGTGCCAGGAGCCCCGGGGGGGGCTTCTACGAGCAGTACTTC
CDR3 protein: CARSPGGGFYEQYF
clone size: -
D gene: TRBD2
CDR3 length: 14
J gene: TRBJ2-7
V gene: TRBV19

CDR3 DNA: TGTGCCAGTAGTTCCGGGGACAGCGATTCCTACGAGCAGTACTTC
CDR3 protein: CASSSGDSDSYEQYF
clone size: -
D gene: TRBD1
CDR3 length: 15
J gene: TRBJ2-7
V gene: TRBV19

CDR3 DNA: TGTGCCAGCAGTTTCCGCTGGACAGGGGGCCTCCGCATTCGGAACACTGAAGCTTTCTTT
CDR3 protein: CASSFRWTGGLRIRNTEAFF
clone size: -
D gene: TRBD1
CDR3 length: 20
J gene: TRBJ1-1
V gene: TRBV27

CDR3 DNA: TGCGCCAGCCGGCTAGCGGGAGAAGGAGCAGATACGCAGTATTTT
CDR3 protein: CASRLAGEGADTQYF
clone size: -
D gene: TRBD2
CDR3 length: 15
J gene: TRBJ2-3
V gene: TRBV5-1

CDR3 DNA: TGTGCCAGTAGTATCAGCAGGACAGGAGACTACGAGCAGTACTTC
CDR3 protein: CASSISRTGDYEQYF
clone size: -
D gene: TRBD1
CDR3 length: 15
J gene: TRBJ2-7
V gene: TRBV19

CDR3 DNA: TGTGCCAGCAGCTTCCGGGACAGAGGCTACGAGCAGTACTTC
CDR3 protein: CASSFRDRGYEQYF
clone size: -
D gene: TRBD1
CDR3 length: 14
J gene: TRBJ2-7
V gene: TRBV27

CDR3 DNA: TGTGCCAGCAGCGCACCGGGACAGGGGGCGCGTGAGCAGTTCTTC
CDR3 protein: CASSAPGQGAREQFF
clone size: -
D gene: TRBD1
CDR3 length: 15
J gene: TRBJ2-1
V gene: TRBV25-1

CDR3 DNA: TGTGCCACCAGGGGCAGCAGCCCCTACGAGCAGTACTTC
CDR3 protein: CATRGSSPYEQYF
clone size: once
D gene: -
CDR3 length: 13
J gene: TRBJ2-7
V gene: TRBV28

CDR3 DNA: TGTGCCAGCAGTCCGACAGGGTCTAACTATGGCTACACCTTC
CDR3 protein: CASSPTGSNYGYTF
clone size: -
D gene: TRBD1
CDR3 length: 14
J gene: TRBJ1-2
V gene: TRBV28

CDR3 DNA: TGTGCCAGCAGCCCTCTAGAGACCCAGTACTTC
CDR3 protein: CASSPLETQYF
clone size: -
D gene: -
CDR3 length: 11
J gene: TRBJ2-5
V gene: TRBV28

CDR3 DNA: TGTGCCAGCAGCTTGATAGGAGGGTCTAACGAAAAACTGTTTTTT
CDR3 protein: CASSLIGGSNEKLFF
clone size: -
D gene: -
CDR3 length: 15
J gene: TRBJ1-4
V gene: TRBV7-3

CDR3 DNA: TGTGCCAGCAGCGTAGACAGGGGCCACGAGCAGTACTTC
CDR3 protein: CASSVDRGHEQYF
clone size: -
D gene: TRBD1
CDR3 length: 13
J gene: TRBJ2-7
V gene: TRBV9

CDR3 DNA: TGTGCCAGCAGCCGAACGACAGGGGAGGGAACTGAAGCTTTCTTT
CDR3 protein: CASSRTTGEGTEAFF
clone size: -
D gene: TRBD1
CDR3 length: 15
J gene: TRBJ1-1
V gene: TRBV7-9

CDR3 DNA: TGTGCCAGCAGTCGGGGAGGGGGAGGTGAAAAACTGTTTTTT
CDR3 protein: CASSRGGGGEKLFF
clone size: once
D gene: -
CDR3 length: 14
J gene: TRBJ1-4
V gene: TRBV27

CDR3 DNA: TGTGCCAGCAGTGACTCGGCAGGGGGCTTCTACGAGCAGTACTTC
CDR3 protein: CASSDSAGGFYEQYF
clone size: -
D gene: TRBD1
CDR3 length: 15
J gene: TRBJ2-7
V gene: TRBV25-1

CDR3 DNA: TGTGCCAGCAGTTTCGCTGACAGGGCCTATGGCTACACCTTC
CDR3 protein: CASSFADRAYGYTF
clone size: -
D gene: TRBD1
CDR3 length: 14
J gene: TRBJ1-2
V gene: TRBV28

CDR3 DNA: TGTGCCAGCAGTTATGAGGGGGGGAATGAGCAGTTCTTC
CDR3 protein: CASSYEGGNEQFF
clone size: -
D gene: -
CDR3 length: 13
J gene: TRBJ2-1
V gene: TRBV6-5

CDR3 DNA: TGTGCCAGCAGCGTAGATCTACGAGCCTCAGACAACCTATACAATGAGCAGTTCTTC
CDR3 protein: CASSVDLRASDNLYNEQFF
clone size: -
D gene: -
CDR3 length: 19
J gene: TRBJ2-1
V gene: TRBV9

CDR3 DNA: TGTGCCAGCAGCCAAGAAACTAGCGGATACACAGATACGCAGTATTTT
CDR3 protein: CASSQETSGYTDTQYF
clone size: -
D gene: TRBD2
CDR3 length: 16
J gene: TRBJ2-3
V gene: TRBV14

CDR3 DNA: TGTTCCAGCAGCTTAGGAGACAGGGACAACACTGAAGCTTTCTTT
CDR3 protein: CSSSLGDRDNTEAFF
clone size: -
D gene: TRBD1
CDR3 length: 15
J gene: TRBJ1-1
V gene: TRBV7-9

CDR3 DNA: TGTGCCAGCAGCTTGCCAGGGGGCGCAGGAGAAAAACTGTTTTTT
CDR3 protein: CASSLPGGAGEKLFF
clone size: -
D gene: TRBD1
CDR3 length: 15
J gene: TRBJ1-4
V gene: TRBV7-2

CDR3 DNA: TGTGCCAGCGGCGCTCAGGGGGCCGGCGAGACCCAGTACTTC
CDR3 protein: CASGAQGAGETQYF
clone size: -
D gene: TRBD1
CDR3 length: 14
J gene: TRBJ2-5
V gene: TRBV9

CDR3 DNA: TGCAGTGCACCCAGGACCGGGGAGCTGTTTTTT
CDR3 protein: CSAPRTGELFF
clone size: -
D gene: -
CDR3 length: 11
J gene: TRBJ2-2
V gene: TRBV20-1

CDR3 DNA: TGCGCCAGCAGCCTCGAGGGGGCAGATACGCAGTATTTT
CDR3 protein: CASSLEGADTQYF
clone size: once
D gene: -
CDR3 length: 13
J gene: TRBJ2-3
V gene: TRBV5-1

CDR3 DNA: TGTGCCAGTAGTGGGACAGGGATAGGAGAGACCCAGTACTTC
CDR3 protein: CASSGTGIGETQYF
clone size: -
D gene: TRBD1
CDR3 length: 14
J gene: TRBJ2-5
V gene: TRBV19

CDR3 DNA: TGTGCCTGGAGTGTACTCTTTTCCGGGACAGGGGGCGGAACCGGGGAGCTGTTTTTT
CDR3 protein: CAWSVLFSGTGGGTGELFF
clone size: -
D gene: TRBD1
CDR3 length: 19
J gene: TRBJ2-2
V gene: TRBV30

CDR3 DNA: TGCGCCAGCAGCCAAGCCGGGACTAGCTTCGATGAGCAGTTCTTC
CDR3 protein: CASSQAGTSFDEQFF
clone size: -
D gene: TRBD2
CDR3 length: 15
J gene: TRBJ2-1
V gene: TRBV4-1

CDR3 DNA: TGTGCCACCAGCAGAGATGTGGGGGCAGGGGGGAATGGCTACACCTTC
CDR3 protein: CATSRDVGAGGNGYTF
clone size: -
D gene: TRBD1
CDR3 length: 16
J gene: TRBJ1-2
V gene: TRBV15

CDR3 DNA: TGTGCCAGCAGCCCGCAGCAGGATAATGAGCAGTTCTTC
CDR3 protein: CASSPQQDNEQFF
clone size: -
D gene: -
CDR3 length: 13
J gene: TRBJ2-1
V gene: TRBV14

CDR3 DNA: TGTGCCAGCAGTTCCGGACAGGGGTTGAACACTGAAGCTTTCTTT
CDR3 protein: CASSSGQGLNTEAFF
clone size: -
D gene: TRBD1
CDR3 length: 15
J gene: TRBJ1-1
V gene: TRBV28

CDR3 DNA: TGTGCCAGCAGTTACGCGACGGCCGGGGATACGCAGTATTTT
CDR3 protein: CASSYATAGDTQYF
clone size: -
D gene: -
CDR3 length: 14
J gene: TRBJ2-3
V gene: TRBV6-5

CDR3 DNA: TGCGCCAGCAGCCTGCTAGCGGGAGGGCCACAGGATTACGAGCAGTACTTC
CDR3 protein: CASSLLAGGPQDYEQYF
clone size: -
D gene: TRBD2
CDR3 length: 17
J gene: TRBJ2-7
V gene: TRBV4-1